This T cell receptor (beta chain) derives from a study of shared clonotypes between healthy human individuals. For this clone: Its target is not known.

The protocol was immunoSEQ multiplex PCR, while the TCRdb copy is restricted to in-frame clones and leaves out a portion. The table includes hundreds of thousands of clones, less than 80% detected once. Study outcomes and limitations: A generally larger estimated richness was seen in naive subsets than in memory subsets. Investigators collected only blood, and repertoires in tissues likely differ.

This receptor was taken from a woman aged 25 to 39 in good health. Material for sequencing was memory CD4+ T cells sorted from blood. The subset: CD45RA-negative fraction.

CDR3 in DNA: TGTGCCAGCAGCAGGGGGACTAGCGGAGGGGAGACCCAGTACTTC. It specifies CASSRGTSGGETQYF. The chain joins TRBV11-2 to TRBJ2-5; 11 bases align to TRBD2. The V gene's germline CDR1 is SGHAT and CDR2 FQNNGV. The CDR3 runs to 15 residues. The V segment lost 5 bases and the J segment 5 bases; nucleotides outside the gene matches: 7.